The 20 T cell receptor beta chains below were found in one sample sequenced in a study of T cells in Graves' hyperthyroidism and ophthalmopathy (dated by TCRdb to the late 2010s). The method behind the library was multiplex PCR. The listed sequencing device is Illumina HiSeq 2000. TCR beta CDR3 regions were amplified from RNA transcripts. For the first round of RT-PCR on the TCR CDR3, the HTBI primer set was used together with the Qiagen OneStep RT-PCR kit. Using fastp trimming at Q25 and MiXCR clonotype assembly, TCRdb reanalyzed the public sequencing data and kept in-frame beta chains. CDR3 protein sequences are deduplicated, and each keeps its most common genes and DNA. The sample table records about 59,000 distinct CDR3 sequences; roughly 50% of these occur just once. The biggest ten clones account for approximately 3.6% of the sample. Sequences were obtained from blood. These receptors came from a woman in her fifties or sixties with Graves' ophthalmopathy.

This clonotype was detected many times. The V gene is TRBV4-3, the J gene TRBJ2-3; D might be TRBD1 or TRBD2, each matching 5 bases. V lost 0 bases and J 1 base, leaving 11 bases between the germline ends. CDR3 length equals 16 residues. The germline V gene has CDR1 LGHNA and CDR2 YSLEER. The CDR3 region has the DNA TGCGCCAGCAGCCAAGATCACCGGGGCCGCACAGATACGCAGTATTTT. It is translated as CASSQDHRGRTDTQYF.

The V and J genes are TRBV28 and TRBJ2-4; 7 nucleotides agree with TRBD1. CDR1 MDHEN and CDR2 SYDVKM come from the germline V gene. The CDR3 totals 15 residues. V shed 10 bases and J 3 bases; nucleotides not matched to a gene: 12. The CDR3 reads CATQLNRGYKNIQYF. DNA of the CDR3: TGTGCCACCCAGCTTAACAGGGGATACAAAAACATTCAGTACTTC.

This chain joins TRBV4-3 and TRBJ1-4, with TRBD1 matching over 8 bases. V lost 5 bases, J lost 8 bases, and 4 bases stayed unmatched. CDR1 is LGHNA and CDR2 is YSLEER in the germline V gene. The CDR3 length is 13 residues. CDR3 sequence reads: CASSTRQGEKLFF. For the CDR3, the DNA is TGCGCCAGCAGCACACGACAGGGGGAAAAACTGTTTTTT.

This clonotype showed up many times. This rearrangement joins TRBV4-3 to TRBJ2-1, with 10 bases fitting TRBD1. Germline V gene lookup returns CDR1 LGHNA and CDR2 YSLEER. Germline trimming cut 5 bases from V and 12 bases from J; bases unmatched to any gene: 19. CDR3 length equals 17 residues. This CDR3 is CASSKGTGDPGGDLQFF. The CDR3 region has the DNA TGCGCCAGCAGCAAGGGGACAGGGGACCCCGGTGGAGACTTGCAGTTCTTC.

This clonotype showed up many times. This chain joins TRBV7-2 and TRBJ2-1, with D uncertain. The germline V gene has CDR1 SGHTA and CDR2 FQGNSA. V gave up 1 base and J gave up 4 bases, with 8 bases separating them. The CDR3 spans 14 residues. The CDR3 DNA sequence: TGTGCCAGCAGCTTAGGCACCCTATACAATGAGCAGTTCTTC. This sequence encodes CASSLGTLYNEQFF.

The CDR3 nucleotides read TGTGCCAGCAGCGGAGATGGGCAGTTCTTC. It codes for CASSGDGQFF. The chain uses TRBV9 and TRBJ2-1; D remains unclear. The CDR3 runs to 10 residues. Trimming took 3 bases from V and 12 from J, leaving 7 bases between them. Looked up from germline, CDR1 is SGDLS and CDR2 is YYNGEE.

The chain uses TRBV2 and TRBJ1-1, with D unclear. This CDR3 comprises 11 residues. V was cut by 8 bases and J by 11 bases, with 15 bases left in between. Per germline, CDR1 SNHLY and CDR2 FYNNEI. This CDR3 reads CASGYRSPAFF. The CDR3, as DNA: TGTGCCAGCGGATACCGGAGTCCCGCTTTCTTT. The entire variable domain, with the rest obtained from reference TRBV2 and TRBJ1-1, is as follows: EPEVTQTPSHQVTQMGQEVILRCVPISNHLYFYWYRQILGQKVEFLVSFYNNEISEKSEIFDDQFSVERPDGSNFTLKIRSTKLEDSAMYFCASGYRSPAFFGQGTRLTVV.

This clonotype was observed many times. The J gene is TRBJ1-4, the V gene TRBV20-1; D call uncertain. The CDR3 spans 14 residues. CDR1 and CDR2 from the germline V gene are DFQATT and SNEGSKA (reference sequence). V gave up 5 bases and J gave up 3 bases, with 13 bases separating them. This CDR3 is CSAFLTGSNEKLFF. DNA for the CDR3: TGCAGTGCTTTTCTCACCGGTTCTAATGAAAAACTGTTTTTT.

Comments on this clonotype: The junction differs from germline at one of its ends, possibly a read error. J is TRBJ2-7 and V is TRBV27, with D uncertain. Looked up from germline, CDR1 is MNHEY and CDR2 is SMNVEV (reference sequence). The CDR3 is 13 amino acids. The CDR3 sequence: CASSPRTSYEQYF. For the CDR3, the DNA is TGCGCCAGCAGTCCCCGGACCTCCTACGAGCAGTACTTC.

This clonotype was detected many times. The chain combines TRBV19 with TRBJ2-3; D could derive from TRBD1 or TRBD2 (5 bases each). The CDR3 covers 13 residues. Trimming took 4 bases from V and 6 from J, leaving 11 bases between them. From germline, CDR1 is LNHDA and CDR2 SQIVND (reference sequence). The CDR3: CASSRSEGDTQYF. The CDR3 DNA follows: TGTGCCAGTAGTAGATCCGAGGGGGATACGCAGTATTTT.

This clonotype is categorized as medium-sized. The genes are TRBV7-2 and TRBJ1-2; a weak D match, TRBD1 (5 bases). Germline V gene lookup returns CDR1 SGHTA and CDR2 FQGNSA. V shed 0 bases and J shed 8 bases, with 10 bases lying between them. The CDR3 has 13 amino acids. The CDR3 DNA sequence: TGTGCCAGCAGCTTAGCAGGGGACCGCGGCTACACCTTC. Residues: CASSLAGDRGYTF. Combining the CDR3 with reference TRBV7-2 and TRBJ1-2 gives the whole variable domain GAGVSQSPSNKVTEKGKDVELRCDPISGHTALYWYRQSLGQGLEFLIYFQGNSAPDKSGLPSDRFSAERTGGSVSTLTIQRTQQEDSAVYLCASSLAGDRGYTFGSGTRLTVV.

The gene calls are TRBV7-9 and TRBJ1-4; no reliable D call. Germline-derived CDR1 and CDR2 are SEHNR and FQNEAQ (reference sequence). The CDR3 length is 14 residues. Trimming pared 1 base from V and 7 bases from J, leaving 10 bases between. This CDR3 is CASSLGGISEKLFF. The CDR3 bases are TGTGCCAGCAGCTTAGGGGGTATTTCTGAAAAACTGTTTTTT.

The chain combines TRBV10-3 with TRBJ1-3; no firm D call. Looked up from germline, CDR1 is ENHRY and CDR2 is SYGVKD. The V end was cut by 0 bases, the J end by 4 bases, with 16 bases between. CDR3 size: 17 residues. In DNA, the CDR3 is TGTGCCATCAGTGAGTCGTTAGGACTAGCGGGGGGAAACACCATATATTTT. This translates into CAISESLGLAGGNTIYF.

This rearrangement joins TRBV29-1 to TRBJ2-3; TRBD2 matches at 7 bases. Trimming removed 3 bases from V and 4 bases from J; junction bases left unmatched: 10. The CDR3 loop spans 15 amino acids. From germline, CDR1 is SQVTM and CDR2 ANQGSEA. The CDR3 loop reads CSVDGAGVPADTQYF. The CDR3 nucleotides read TGCAGCGTTGATGGCGCGGGAGTCCCTGCAGATACGCAGTATTTT.

This clonotype was seen only once. The germline gene is not matched at one end of the junction; a read error may be the cause. The chain employs TRBV2 and TRBJ2-7; TRBD1 aligns across 7 bases. The germline CDR1 and CDR2 sequences are SNHLY and FYNNEI. This CDR3 comprises 12 residues. In DNA form, the CDR3 reads TGTGCCAGCGGAAGACAGGGCTACGAACAGTACTTC. This gives the protein CASGRQGYEQYF.

The chain carries TRBV5-6 and TRBJ1-1, with a possible D match to TRBD1 (5 bases). The germline V and J ends were trimmed by 2 bases and 5 bases, with 22 bases remaining between them. In germline, CDR1 is SGHDT, CDR2 YYEEEE. The length of the CDR3 is 17 residues. CDR3 region: CASSLGRVEFVGTEAFF. The DNA of the CDR3 is TGTGCCAGCAGCTTAGGCAGGGTTGAGTTCGTTGGAACTGAAGCTTTCTTT.

The V gene is TRBV9, the J gene TRBJ1-4; TRBD1 is a possible D gene (5 bases). CDR1 is SGDLS and CDR2 is YYNGEE in the germline V gene. The CDR3 sequence is 19 residues long. The V end was cut by 0 bases, the J end by 0 bases, with 18 bases between. The CDR3 protein is CASSVVGGGSGTTNEKLFF. Written as DNA, the CDR3 is TGTGCCAGCAGCGTAGTCGGGGGAGGCTCTGGAACAACTAATGAAAAACTGTTTTTT. Full variable domain (outside the CDR3, taken from reference TRBV9 and TRBJ1-4): DSGVTQTPKHLITATGQRVTLRCSPRSGDLSVYWYQQSLDQGLQFLIQYYNGEERAKGNILERFSAQQFPDLHSELNLSSLELGDSALYFCASSVVGGGSGTTNEKLFFGSGTQLSVL.

This clonotype was seen ten or more times. The chain links TRBV30 to TRBJ1-1; D uncertain. Germline CDR1 is GTSNPN and CDR2 is SVGIG (reference sequence). The V gene lost 0 bases and the J gene lost 5 bases, with 10 bases spanning the gap. This CDR3 region has 13 residues. CDR3 sequence reads: CAWSVVQGTEAFF. DNA of the CDR3: TGTGCCTGGAGTGTAGTGCAAGGTACTGAAGCTTTCTTT. Looking up the rest from reference TRBV30 and TRBJ1-1 gives the full variable domain: SQTIHQWPATLVQPVGSPLSLECTVEGTSNPNLYWYRQAAGRGLQLLFYSVGIGQISSEVPQNLSASRPQDRQFILSSKKLLLSDSGFYLCAWSVVQGTEAFFGQGTRLTVV.

Of note for this clonotype: The conserved final phenylalanine or tryptophan is absent from the CDR3, which likely points to a read error. V and J are TRBV4-2 and TRBJ2-1; TRBD2 matches 11 bases. The germline gives CDR1 LGHNA, CDR2 YNFKEQ. The CDR3 covers 16 residues. CDR3: CASSQLLAGVYNGQFL. The DNA for the CDR3 is TGTGCCAGCAGCCAATTACTAGCGGGAGTATACAATGGGCAGTTCCTC.

The rearrangement links TRBV20-1 to TRBJ2-1; 10 positions match TRBD1. V was clipped by 0 bases and J by 10 bases; unmatched bases: 9. This CDR3 spans 15 amino acids. Germline loops: CDR1 DFQATT, CDR2 SNEGSKA (reference sequence). The CDR3 DNA reads TGCAGTGCTAGAGAAGCGGACAGGGGGGGGTACGAGCAGTTCTTC. Protein sequence: CSAREADRGGYEQFF.